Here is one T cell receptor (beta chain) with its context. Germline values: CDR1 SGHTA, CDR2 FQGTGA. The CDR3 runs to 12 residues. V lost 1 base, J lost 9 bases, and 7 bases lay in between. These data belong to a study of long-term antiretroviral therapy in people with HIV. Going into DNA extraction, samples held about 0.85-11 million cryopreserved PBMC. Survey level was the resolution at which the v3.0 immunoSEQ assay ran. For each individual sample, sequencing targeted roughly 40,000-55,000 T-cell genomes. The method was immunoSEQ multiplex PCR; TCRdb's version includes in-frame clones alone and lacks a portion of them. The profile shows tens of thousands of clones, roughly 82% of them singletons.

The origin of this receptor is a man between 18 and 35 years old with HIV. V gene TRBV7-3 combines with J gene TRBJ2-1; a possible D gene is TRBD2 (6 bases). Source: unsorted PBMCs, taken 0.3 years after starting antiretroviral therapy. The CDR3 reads CASSLNGGEQFF. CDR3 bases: TGTGCCAGCAGCTTAAACGGGGGTGAGCAGTTCTTC.